Sequencing of this T cell receptor beta chain was carried out in a study of blood T cell repertoires in COVID-19. Background on the study: Italy, Spain and the United States were the sources of the convalescent and acute COVID-19 samples. PBMCs, B-cell-depleted T cells, or T cells were the source of the cDNA or gDNA that made up the material.

The germline V gene has CDR1 SGHRS and CDR2 YFSETQ. The germline V and J ends were trimmed by 0 bases and 3 bases, with 9 bases remaining between them. There are 15 residues in the CDR3. Authors' processing steps: Reference gene primer amplification gave nucleated cell count estimates. Produced via immunoSEQ multiplex PCR; TCRdb's table is partial and in-frame only. That table gives V, J and clone size, and the DNA gave D and trimming. The sample has 160,000 or so clones, 85% seen once. This TCR was sampled from a woman in her forties or fifties with COVID-19, enrolled during active disease. The V call is TRBV5-1, the J call TRBJ1-4, with D maybe TRBD1 (5 bases). Specimen: peripheral blood. CDR3 amino acids: CASSLAGVPNEKLFF. CDR3 in DNA: TGCGCCAGCAGCTTGGCGGGGGTTCCTAATGAAAAACTGTTTTTT.